The rows below give T cell receptor beta chains drawn from one sample of a study of T-cell reconstitution after alpha-beta-depleted transplantation in children. Each CDR3 protein gets one entry after TCRdb re-called the PCR reads with MiXCR. The sample includes some 100,000 distinct CDR3 sequences, around 15% of them seen just once. This specimen consisted of PBMCs, mostly from graft donor cells, obtained 180 days after TCRalphabeta/CD19-depleted stem cell transplant. These receptors were collected from a male patient aged 2 to 9 who had a stem cell transplant for acute lymphoblastic leukemia, so the T cells may come from the graft donor. Both conserved end residues are part of each CDR3. Each record gives: D gene, CDR3 length, J gene, V gene, clone size, CDR3 protein, CDR3 DNA. D genes are given only for firm matches. Rows may omit the clone size; those that give it use once, few, many or a size class.

d_call: -; cdr3_length: 12; j_call: TRBJ2-3; v_call: TRBV12-3/TRBV12-4; clone_size: few; cdr3_aa: CASSLRGNTQYF; cdr3_nt: TGTGCCAGCAGTTTAAGGGGGAATACGCAGTATTTT
d_call: -; cdr3_length: 15; j_call: TRBJ1-1; v_call: TRBV5-8; clone_size: -; cdr3_aa: CASSLGQLMNTEAFF; cdr3_nt: TGTGCCAGCAGCTTGGGACAGTTAATGAACACTGAAGCTTTCTTT
d_call: TRBD2; cdr3_length: 16; j_call: TRBJ2-1; v_call: TRBV3-1; clone_size: few; cdr3_aa: CASSLTLAVSYNEQFF; cdr3_nt: TGTGCCAGCAGCCTAACACTAGCGGTTTCCTACAATGAGCAGTTCTTC
d_call: -; cdr3_length: 15; j_call: TRBJ1-4; v_call: TRBV11-2; clone_size: few; cdr3_aa: CASSSRQIVNEKLFF; cdr3_nt: TGTGCCAGCAGTTCTAGACAGATAGTGAATGAAAAACTGTTTTTT
d_call: -; cdr3_length: 11; j_call: TRBJ2-7; v_call: TRBV6-2/TRBV6-3; clone_size: -; cdr3_aa: CASRYGVEQYF; cdr3_nt: TGTGCCAGCAGGTACGGGGTCGAGCAGTACTTC
d_call: -; cdr3_length: 13; j_call: TRBJ1-2; v_call: TRBV7-2; clone_size: few; cdr3_aa: CASSLPEDYGYTF; cdr3_nt: TGTGCCAGCAGCTTACCAGAGGACTATGGCTACACCTTC
d_call: -; cdr3_length: 18; j_call: TRBJ2-3; v_call: TRBV20-1; clone_size: -; cdr3_aa: CSASDPYFSRVVPDTQYF; cdr3_nt: TGCAGTGCCTCAGACCCTTACTTCTCAAGGGTCGTACCAGATACGCAGTATTTT
d_call: -; cdr3_length: 20; j_call: TRBJ1-1; v_call: TRBV7-8; clone_size: -; cdr3_aa: CASSLLVAAGTGTGITEAFF; cdr3_nt: TGTGCCAGCAGCTTATTGGTAGCGGCAGGGACGGGGACCGGTATCACTGAAGCTTTCTTT
d_call: -; cdr3_length: 16; j_call: TRBJ2-3; v_call: TRBV11-2; clone_size: -; cdr3_aa: CASSSGTLSSTDTQYF; cdr3_nt: TGTGCCAGCAGCTCCGGGACTCTCTCTAGCACAGATACGCAGTATTTT
d_call: -; cdr3_length: 14; j_call: TRBJ2-7; v_call: TRBV5-1; clone_size: few; cdr3_aa: CASSKTATTHEQYF; cdr3_nt: TGCGCCAGCAGCAAGACTGCTACTACACACGAGCAGTACTTC
d_call: -; cdr3_length: 12; j_call: TRBJ1-2; v_call: TRBV12-3/TRBV12-4; clone_size: many; cdr3_aa: CAVADGDYGYTF; cdr3_nt: TGTGCCGTAGCCGACGGGGACTATGGCTACACCTTC
d_call: -; cdr3_length: 13; j_call: TRBJ2-1; v_call: TRBV6-6; clone_size: -; cdr3_aa: CASRPLAYNEQFF; cdr3_nt: TGTGCCAGCAGGCCTCTAGCCTACAATGAGCAGTTCTTC
d_call: TRBD2; cdr3_length: 16; j_call: TRBJ2-3; v_call: TRBV7-8; clone_size: few; cdr3_aa: CASSFNSGGRTDTQYF; cdr3_nt: TGTGCCAGCAGCTTCAATTCGGGAGGGAGGACAGATACGCAGTATTTT
d_call: -; cdr3_length: 17; j_call: TRBJ1-3; v_call: TRBV20-1; clone_size: many; cdr3_aa: CSARDAGSRVSGNTIYF; cdr3_nt: TGCAGTGCTAGAGATGCAGGTAGCAGGGTGTCTGGAAACACCATATATTTT
d_call: -; cdr3_length: 14; j_call: TRBJ2-1; v_call: TRBV5-1; clone_size: few; cdr3_aa: CASSLDAGLTEQFF; cdr3_nt: TGCGCCAGCAGCTTGGATGCAGGACTCACTGAGCAGTTCTTC
d_call: -; cdr3_length: 13; j_call: TRBJ1-5; v_call: TRBV29-1; clone_size: -; cdr3_aa: CSVGETGNQPQHF; cdr3_nt: TGCAGCGTTGGGGAAACAGGGAATCAGCCCCAGCATTTT
d_call: -; cdr3_length: 14; j_call: TRBJ1-6; v_call: TRBV25-1; clone_size: -; cdr3_aa: CASSVDYVGSPLHF; cdr3_nt: TGTGCCAGCAGTGTGGATTACGTTGGTTCACCCCTCCACTTT
d_call: -; cdr3_length: 13; j_call: TRBJ1-4; v_call: TRBV11-2; clone_size: few; cdr3_aa: CASSSGTSEKLFF; cdr3_nt: TGTGCCAGCAGCTCAGGGACATCGGAAAAACTGTTTTTT
d_call: -; cdr3_length: 14; j_call: TRBJ2-5; v_call: TRBV6-1; clone_size: few; cdr3_aa: CASTPPGIQETQYF; cdr3_nt: TGTGCCAGCACCCCCCCAGGGATCCAAGAGACCCAGTACTTC
d_call: -; cdr3_length: 11; j_call: TRBJ2-3; v_call: TRBV20-1; clone_size: many; cdr3_aa: CSASGTDTQYF; cdr3_nt: TGCAGTGCTAGCGGCACAGATACGCAGTATTTT
d_call: -; cdr3_length: 13; j_call: TRBJ1-5; v_call: TRBV5-6; clone_size: -; cdr3_aa: CASSLGQKEPQHF; cdr3_nt: TGTGCCAGCAGCTTGGGACAGAAGGAGCCCCAGCATTTT
d_call: TRBD2; cdr3_length: 17; j_call: TRBJ2-2; v_call: TRBV12-3/TRBV12-4; clone_size: -; cdr3_aa: CASSLTLAGPNTGELFF; cdr3_nt: TGTGCCAGCAGTTTGACGCTAGCGGGGCCGAACACCGGGGAGCTGTTTTTT
d_call: TRBD2; cdr3_length: 17; j_call: TRBJ2-3; v_call: TRBV3-1; clone_size: -; cdr3_aa: CASRGRNRGEFTDTQYF; cdr3_nt: TGTGCCAGCAGGGGTCGGAATCGGGGGGAGTTCACAGATACGCAGTATTTT
d_call: -; cdr3_length: 11; j_call: TRBJ2-1; v_call: TRBV20-1; clone_size: many; cdr3_aa: CSARSRDEQFF; cdr3_nt: TGCAGTGCTAGGTCCCGCGATGAGCAGTTCTTC
d_call: TRBD1; cdr3_length: 16; j_call: TRBJ1-2; v_call: TRBV5-1; clone_size: -; cdr3_aa: CASSLARDRRIYGYTF; cdr3_nt: TGCGCCAGCAGCTTGGCCCGGGACAGAAGGATCTATGGCTACACCTTT
d_call: -; cdr3_length: 10; j_call: TRBJ2-5; v_call: TRBV20-1; clone_size: few; cdr3_aa: CSAFQETQYF; cdr3_nt: TGCAGTGCTTTTCAAGAGACCCAGTACTTC
d_call: TRBD2; cdr3_length: 17; j_call: TRBJ2-5; v_call: TRBV10-2; clone_size: few; cdr3_aa: CASSEGTSGGLQETQYF; cdr3_nt: TGCGCCAGCAGTGAGGGGACTAGCGGGGGCCTCCAAGAGACCCAGTACTTC
d_call: -; cdr3_length: 13; j_call: TRBJ2-3; v_call: TRBV6-1; clone_size: -; cdr3_aa: CASGGTTTDTQYF; cdr3_nt: TGTGCCAGCGGAGGCACCACCACAGATACGCAGTATTTT
d_call: -; cdr3_length: 14; j_call: TRBJ2-5; v_call: TRBV7-6; clone_size: few; cdr3_aa: CASRNGRSQETQYF; cdr3_nt: TGTGCCAGCAGAAACGGACGGAGCCAAGAGACCCAGTACTTC
d_call: TRBD2; cdr3_length: 16; j_call: TRBJ2-5; v_call: TRBV12-3/TRBV12-4; clone_size: few; cdr3_aa: CASSLGGTPGGETQYF; cdr3_nt: TGTGCCAGCAGTTTAGGAGGGACCCCGGGGGGAGAGACCCAGTACTTC
d_call: TRBD2; cdr3_length: 14; j_call: TRBJ2-7; v_call: TRBV12-3/TRBV12-4; clone_size: -; cdr3_aa: CASSPAGVSYEQYF; cdr3_nt: TGTGCCAGCAGTCCCGCGGGGGTCTCCTACGAGCAGTACTTC
d_call: -; cdr3_length: 13; j_call: TRBJ2-2; v_call: TRBV24-1; clone_size: -; cdr3_aa: CATSGRDTGELFF; cdr3_nt: TGTGCCACCAGTGGTCGGGACACCGGGGAGCTGTTTTTT
d_call: -; cdr3_length: 15; j_call: TRBJ2-7; v_call: TRBV6-5; clone_size: few; cdr3_aa: CASSYFSRSSYEQYF; cdr3_nt: TGTGCCAGCAGTTACTTTTCGCGGAGCTCCTACGAGCAGTACTTC
d_call: -; cdr3_length: 16; j_call: TRBJ2-1; v_call: TRBV19; clone_size: -; cdr3_aa: CASSIDPNFPLDEQFF; cdr3_nt: TGTGCCAGTAGTATAGACCCCAACTTTCCCCTCGATGAGCAGTTCTTC
d_call: -; cdr3_length: 14; j_call: TRBJ2-5; v_call: TRBV18; clone_size: -; cdr3_aa: CASSLLDGHETQYF; cdr3_nt: TGTGCCAGCTCACTCCTGGATGGGCACGAGACCCAGTACTTC
d_call: TRBD2; cdr3_length: 15; j_call: TRBJ2-1; v_call: TRBV5-1; clone_size: -; cdr3_aa: CASSLAGTSGYEQFF; cdr3_nt: TGCGCCAGCAGCTTGGCCGGTACTAGCGGTTATGAGCAGTTCTTC
d_call: -; cdr3_length: 16; j_call: TRBJ1-4; v_call: TRBV7-9; clone_size: once; cdr3_aa: CASSLDPKGIYEKLFF; cdr3_nt: TGTGCCAGCAGCTTAGATCCGAAAGGGATATATGAAAAACTGTTTTTT
d_call: TRBD2; cdr3_length: 15; j_call: TRBJ2-1; v_call: TRBV9; clone_size: -; cdr3_aa: CASRPTSGGAGEQFF; cdr3_nt: TGTGCCAGCCGTCCTACTAGCGGGGGGGCAGGTGAGCAGTTCTTC
d_call: TRBD1; cdr3_length: 15; j_call: TRBJ2-5; v_call: TRBV20-1; clone_size: -; cdr3_aa: CSARLPGTAQETQYF; cdr3_nt: TGCAGTGCCCGATTACCCGGGACAGCTCAAGAGACCCAGTACTTC
d_call: -; cdr3_length: 14; j_call: TRBJ2-7; v_call: TRBV6-2/TRBV6-3; clone_size: few; cdr3_aa: CASSGYKGLVEQYF; cdr3_nt: TGTGCCAGCAGTGGCTATAAGGGGTTGGTGGAGCAGTACTTC
d_call: -; cdr3_length: 15; j_call: TRBJ2-1; v_call: TRBV27; clone_size: -; cdr3_aa: CASSLGQDGHNEQFF; cdr3_nt: TGTGCCAGCAGTTTAGGGCAGGACGGGCACAATGAGCAGTTCTTC
d_call: TRBD1; cdr3_length: 14; j_call: TRBJ1-5; v_call: TRBV2; clone_size: -; cdr3_aa: CASSFRDSYQPQHF; cdr3_nt: TGTGCCAGCAGTTTCCGGGACAGCTATCAGCCCCAGCATTTT
d_call: TRBD1; cdr3_length: 20; j_call: TRBJ1-6; v_call: TRBV5-1; clone_size: few; cdr3_aa: CASSLGWDRTLSSYNSPLHF; cdr3_nt: TGCGCCAGCAGCTTGGGATGGGACAGGACCTTGAGCTCCTATAATTCACCCCTCCACTTT
d_call: -; cdr3_length: 14; j_call: TRBJ2-5; v_call: TRBV7-2; clone_size: -; cdr3_aa: CASSPAGKSGTQYF; cdr3_nt: TGTGCCAGCAGCCCCGCTGGGAAGTCAGGGACCCAGTACTTC
d_call: -; cdr3_length: 15; j_call: TRBJ2-1; v_call: TRBV27; clone_size: many; cdr3_aa: CASSPWTVSYNEQFF; cdr3_nt: TGTGCCAGCAGTCCTTGGACAGTTTCCTACAATGAGCAGTTCTTC
d_call: -; cdr3_length: 14; j_call: TRBJ2-7; v_call: TRBV6-2/TRBV6-3; clone_size: few; cdr3_aa: CASSYPIASYEQYF; cdr3_nt: TGTGCCAGCAGTTACCCCATTGCATCCTACGAGCAGTACTTC
d_call: -; cdr3_length: 16; j_call: TRBJ2-7; v_call: TRBV9; clone_size: few; cdr3_aa: CASSVGFGQGRYEQYF; cdr3_nt: TGTGCCAGCAGCGTAGGGTTCGGTCAGGGGCGGTACGAGCAGTACTTC
d_call: -; cdr3_length: 17; j_call: TRBJ2-1; v_call: TRBV5-1; clone_size: many; cdr3_aa: CASSLGQQSISYNEQFF; cdr3_nt: TGCGCCAGCAGCTTGGGCCAACAGTCCATTTCCTACAATGAGCAGTTCTTC
d_call: TRBD1; cdr3_length: 14; j_call: TRBJ1-1; v_call: TRBV20-1; clone_size: -; cdr3_aa: CSAPGTGTGGEAFF; cdr3_nt: TGCAGTGCACCGGGAACGGGGACAGGGGGTGAAGCTTTCTTT
d_call: TRBD1; cdr3_length: 20; j_call: TRBJ2-1; v_call: TRBV11-2; clone_size: -; cdr3_aa: CASSLVFGSVGQGANNEQFF; cdr3_nt: TGTGCCAGCAGCTTAGTATTCGGGTCGGTGGGACAGGGGGCTAACAATGAGCAGTTCTTC
d_call: TRBD2; cdr3_length: 14; j_call: TRBJ2-7; v_call: TRBV20-1; clone_size: -; cdr3_aa: CSARGTSGPREQYF; cdr3_nt: TGCAGTGCTAGAGGGACTAGCGGGCCGAGGGAGCAGTACTTC
d_call: TRBD1; cdr3_length: 13; j_call: TRBJ2-7; v_call: TRBV29-1; clone_size: many; cdr3_aa: CSAKSGTGSFLYF; cdr3_nt: TGCAGCGCCAAATCCGGGACAGGGTCTTTTCTGTACTTC
d_call: -; cdr3_length: 14; j_call: TRBJ1-5; v_call: TRBV27; clone_size: few; cdr3_aa: CASSPMKGNQPQHF; cdr3_nt: TGTGCCAGCAGCCCGATGAAGGGCAATCAGCCCCAGCATTTT
d_call: -; cdr3_length: 15; j_call: TRBJ2-1; v_call: TRBV21-1; clone_size: -; cdr3_aa: CASSRGTSGGNEQFF; cdr3_nt: TGTGCCAGCAGCCGGGGGACTAGCGGGGGCAATGAGCAGTTCTTC
d_call: TRBD1; cdr3_length: 16; j_call: TRBJ1-5; v_call: TRBV6-4; clone_size: -; cdr3_aa: CATDRGQGLGNQPQHF; cdr3_nt: TGTGCCACCGACCGGGGACAGGGATTGGGAAATCAGCCCCAGCATTTT
d_call: -; cdr3_length: 15; j_call: TRBJ2-2; v_call: TRBV27; clone_size: -; cdr3_aa: CASSLEQLNTGELFF; cdr3_nt: TGTGCCAGCAGTTTAGAACAGCTCAACACCGGGGAGCTGTTTTTT
d_call: TRBD2; cdr3_length: 17; j_call: TRBJ2-3; v_call: TRBV7-8; clone_size: many; cdr3_aa: CASSLVWLELAGDTQYF; cdr3_nt: TGTGCCAGCAGCTTAGTATGGTTGGAATTAGCGGGAGATACGCAGTATTTT
d_call: -; cdr3_length: 15; j_call: TRBJ1-4; v_call: TRBV9; clone_size: many; cdr3_aa: CASSVGTSTNEKLFF; cdr3_nt: TGTGCCAGCAGCGTCGGGACCTCAACTAATGAAAAACTGTTTTTT
d_call: -; cdr3_length: 16; j_call: TRBJ2-7; v_call: TRBV20-1; clone_size: -; cdr3_aa: CSARTEPGRQVYEQYF; cdr3_nt: TGCAGTGCTAGAACCGAGCCGGGGAGACAGGTCTACGAGCAGTACTTC